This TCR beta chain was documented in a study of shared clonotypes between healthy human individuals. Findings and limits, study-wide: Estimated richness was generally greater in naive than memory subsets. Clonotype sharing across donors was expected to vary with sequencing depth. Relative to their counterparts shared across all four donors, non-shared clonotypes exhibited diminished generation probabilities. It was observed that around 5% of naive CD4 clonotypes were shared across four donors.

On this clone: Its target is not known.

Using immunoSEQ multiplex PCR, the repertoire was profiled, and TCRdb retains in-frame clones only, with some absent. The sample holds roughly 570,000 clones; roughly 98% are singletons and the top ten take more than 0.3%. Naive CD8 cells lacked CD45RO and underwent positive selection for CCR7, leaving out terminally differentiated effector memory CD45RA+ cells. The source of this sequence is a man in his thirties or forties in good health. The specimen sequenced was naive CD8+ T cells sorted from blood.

The CDR3: CASSATGTINTGELFF. In nucleotides, the CDR3 is TGTGCCAGCAGCGCGACCGGGACTATAAACACCGGGGAGCTGTTTTTT. This chain connects TRBV9 to TRBJ2-2, with TRBD2 identical over 7 bases. V shed 3 bases, J shed 2 bases, and the junction held 7 bases outside the gene matches. The CDR3 consists of 16 residues. CDR1 is SGDLS, CDR2 YYNGEE, per germline.